Reported below is one T cell receptor beta chain. Its specificity is not known. V gave up 3 bases and J gave up 7 bases; unmatched junction bases: 10. CDR3 size: 16 residues. Germline V CDR1 and CDR2: LGHDT, YNNKEL (reference sequence). Second-dose groups at about 4 or about 12 weeks were pooled. These data come from a study of T cell responses to AZD1222 COVID-19 vaccine. Overall study results and limits: Baseline seropositives among AZD1222 recipients totaled only six or seven. Two AZD1222 administrations were followed by greater Spike-specific TCR breadth and depth.

The method was immunoSEQ multiplex PCR; TCRdb's version includes in-frame clones alone and lacks a portion of them. Found here are over 85,000 clones, 85% to 90% of them singletons; the top ten hold about 16%. The material was peripheral blood, obtained 28 days after the second AZD1222 dose. The clonotype was recovered from an adult who received the AZD1222 COVID-19 vaccine. The chain uses TRBV3-1 (or the pseudogene TRBV3-2) and TRBJ2-2; 8 bases agree with TRBD1. In DNA, the CDR3 is TGTGCCAGCAGCCATCCCGACAGGGGATTTGGCGGGGAGCTGTTTTTT. It encodes CASSHPDRGFGGELFF.